A selection of T cell receptor beta chains follows, all from one sample in a study of cytomegalovirus exposure and HLA in healthy donors. Profiled with immunoSEQ multiplex PCR; TCRdb holds only in-frame clones, not every one. In the table there are 60,000 to 90,000 clones, around two thirds of which are singletons. Sequencing was performed on PBMCs. These TCRs come from a woman aged 45-60 years in good health and CMV-seropositive. The CDR3 runs from the conserved cysteine through the conserved F or W. D genes are given only for firm matches. Clone size is given for some rows only: seen once, a few or many times, or a class if the clone is expanded.

J gene	V gene	D gene	clone size	CDR3 protein	CDR3 DNA
TRBJ2-1	TRBV30	TRBD2	-	CAWGYGGANEQFF	TGTGCCTGGGGATACGGGGGGGCCAATGAGCAGTTCTTC
TRBJ2-7	TRBV6-1	-	-	CASSDESGTQQYF	TGTGCCAGCAGTGACGAATCCGGGACTCAGCAGTACTTC
TRBJ1-5	TRBV7-2	-	-	CASSLAPRDQPQHF	TGTGCCAGCAGCTTAGCACCGCGGGATCAGCCCCAGCATTTT
TRBJ2-7	TRBV12-5	-	-	CASGLDSDYEQYF	TGTGCTAGTGGACTAGACTCCGACTACGAGCAGTACTTC
TRBJ1-1	TRBV6-5	-	few	CASTRGNTEAFF	TGTGCCAGCACCCGGGGTAACACTGAAGCTTTCTTT
TRBJ2-2	TRBV2	-	-	CASSEFLGADGELFF	TGTGCCAGCAGTGAATTTTTGGGGGCGGACGGGGAGCTGTTTTTT
TRBJ1-1	TRBV5-1	-	-	CASSSIPAGGGTEAFF	TGCGCCAGCAGCTCAATCCCCGCAGGTGGAGGGACTGAAGCTTTCTTT
TRBJ1-5	TRBV21-1	-	-	CASNTYGTGGNSNQPQHF	TGTGCCAGCAACACTTACGGGACAGGGGGCAATAGCAATCAGCCCCAGCATTTT
TRBJ1-6	TRBV27	-	-	CASSFDRSPLHF	TGTGCCAGCAGTTTTGACAGGTCACCCCTCCACTTT
TRBJ2-1	TRBV28	-	-	CASSLGTTQGDSEQFF	TGTGCCAGCAGTTTAGGGACTACACAGGGAGATAGTGAGCAGTTCTTC
TRBJ2-3	TRBV13	TRBD2	-	CASSPEGTSGRSDTQYF	TGTGCCAGCAGCCCAGAGGGGACTAGCGGGAGATCAGATACGCAGTATTTT
TRBJ1-2	TRBV19	-	-	CASSFLSGGDGYTF	TGTGCCAGTAGCTTCCTCAGTGGGGGCGACGGCTACACCTTC
TRBJ2-7	TRBV7-9	-	few	CASSLESQAYYEQYF	TGTGCCAGCAGCTTAGAAAGTCAGGCTTATTACGAGCAGTACTTC
TRBJ1-1	TRBV5-5	-	large	CASSFFTNTEAFF	TGTGCCAGCAGCTTCTTCACTAACACTGAAGCTTTCTTT
TRBJ1-2	TRBV5-4	TRBD1	few	CASSKSTGTGGGYTF	TGTGCCAGCAGCAAAAGCACCGGGACAGGCGGCGGCTACACCTTC
TRBJ2-4	TRBV6-5	TRBD2	-	CASSTQGLAENIQYF	TGTGCCAGCAGTACTCAGGGACTAGCGGAAAACATTCAGTACTTC
TRBJ2-2	TRBV30	TRBD2	-	CAWRIAGVITGELFF	TGTGCCTGGAGAATAGCGGGAGTTATCACCGGGGAGCTGTTTTTT
TRBJ2-2	TRBV29-1	-	-	CSVWTPNTGELFF	TGCAGCGTTTGGACACCGAACACCGGGGAGCTGTTTTTT
TRBJ2-5	TRBV27	-	-	CASSLSHREETQYF	TGTGCCAGCAGTTTATCACACAGGGAAGAGACCCAGTACTTC
TRBJ1-2	TRBV6-5	-	few	CASSGSGPFYGYTF	TGTGCCAGCAGTGGGAGCGGACCGTTCTATGGCTACACCTTC
TRBJ1-1	TRBV28	TRBD1	-	CASKLVWIPGQGAATEAFF	TGTGCCAGCAAGCTTGTCTGGATCCCGGGACAGGGGGCTGCCACTGAAGCTTTCTTT
TRBJ2-3	TRBV4-3	TRBD2	-	CASSQGQLAGNTDTQYF	TGCGCCAGCAGCCAAGGCCAACTAGCGGGAAACACAGATACGCAGTATTTT
TRBJ2-5	TRBV4-2	-	few	CASSQDPFQETQYF	TGTGCCAGCAGCCAAGATCCGTTCCAAGAGACCCAGTACTTC
TRBJ2-7	TRBV5-1	-	-	CASSVSGTGLTYEQYF	TGCGCCAGCAGCGTTAGCGGGACAGGGCTAACCTACGAGCAGTACTTC
TRBJ2-3	TRBV6-6	-	-	CASSYSRERTTDTQYF	TGTGCCAGCAGTTACAGCCGGGAGCGAACCACAGATACGCAGTATTTT
TRBJ2-3	TRBV4-1	-	-	CASSQLVPSTDTQYF	TGCGCCAGCAGCCAGTTAGTCCCAAGCACAGATACGCAGTATTTT
TRBJ2-4	TRBV28	-	once	CASSFYGQHLAKNIQYF	TGTGCCAGCAGTTTCTATGGACAGCATCTAGCCAAAAACATTCAGTACTTC
TRBJ1-6	TRBV7-2	TRBD1	few	CASSSSGQGNSPLHF	TGTGCCAGCAGCTCCTCGGGACAGGGAAATTCACCCCTCCACTTT
TRBJ1-1	TRBV20-1	-	once	CSVADTEAFF	TGCAGTGTAGCTGACACTGAAGCTTTCTTT
TRBJ1-6	TRBV6-6	-	-	CASIRATGYNSPLHF	TGTGCCAGCATCCGGGCCACAGGGTATAATTCACCCCTCCACTTT
TRBJ2-3	TRBV5-6	TRBD1	-	CASSSVGQSFHSTDTQYF	TGTGCCAGCAGCTCGGTGGGACAGTCCTTCCATAGCACAGATACGCAGTATTTT
TRBJ1-5	TRBV19	-	many	CASTPAHYSNQPQHF	TGTGCCAGTACCCCGGCACACTATAGCAATCAGCCCCAGCATTTT
TRBJ1-2	TRBV5-8	TRBD1	-	CASSWGQGIEGYTF	TGTGCCAGCAGTTGGGGACAGGGGATAGAAGGCTACACCTTC
TRBJ2-7	TRBV2	TRBD1	-	CASDGQDTYEQYF	TGTGCCAGCGACGGACAGGACACCTACGAGCAGTACTTC
TRBJ2-2	TRBV5-1	-	once	CASSLDTLTGELFF	TGCGCCAGCAGCTTAGACACATTAACCGGGGAGCTGTTTTTT
TRBJ2-1	TRBV18	TRBD1	-	CASSPPGQINNEQFF	TGTGCCAGCTCACCACCGGGACAGATAAACAATGAGCAGTTCTTC
TRBJ2-3	TRBV19	TRBD2	few	CASSILGLAGTDTQYF	TGTGCCAGTAGTATCCTGGGGCTAGCGGGCACAGATACGCAGTATTTT
TRBJ2-5	TRBV5-6	TRBD2	-	CASSRTSVETQYF	TGTGCCAGCAGCCGGACTAGCGTGGAGACCCAGTACTTC
TRBJ1-2	TRBV18	TRBD1	-	CASSPWPPGQGVPYGYTF	TGTGCCAGCTCACCATGGCCCCCGGGACAGGGGGTGCCCTATGGCTACACCTTC
TRBJ2-7	TRBV11-2	-	-	CASSLDQTGGANEQYF	TGTGCCAGCAGCTTAGATCAGACAGGCGGAGCCAACGAGCAGTACTTC
TRBJ2-7	TRBV11-2	-	few	CASSLQQAGYEQYF	TGTGCCAGCAGCTTACAACAGGCCGGCTACGAGCAGTACTTC
TRBJ1-1	TRBV28	-	few	CASKGWRAGGTEAFF	TGTGCCAGCAAAGGGTGGAGGGCTGGGGGCACTGAAGCTTTCTTT
TRBJ2-1	TRBV11-2	-	-	CASSLAGNEQFF	TGTGCCAGCAGCTTAGCGGGGAATGAGCAGTTCTTC
TRBJ2-7	TRBV4-3	TRBD2	-	CASSQASGNSYEQYF	TGCGCCAGCAGCCAGGCTAGCGGGAACTCCTACGAGCAGTACTTC
TRBJ1-2	TRBV6-5	-	medium-sized	CASRADRTYGYTF	TGTGCCAGCAGAGCCGACAGAACCTATGGCTACACCTTC
TRBJ1-2	TRBV7-2	TRBD1	few	CASSLGTGTGYTF	TGTGCCAGCAGCTTAGGGACAGGGACTGGCTACACCTTC
TRBJ1-2	TRBV28	-	-	CASSSRLRGTDYGYTF	TGTGCCAGCAGTTCCAGGTTGAGGGGGACGGACTATGGCTACACCTTC
TRBJ2-7	TRBV5-1	-	-	CASREGDEQYF	TGCGCCAGCAGGGAAGGGGACGAGCAGTACTTC